These 13 T cell receptor delta chains share one sample of origin, sequenced in a study of gamma-delta chains in newborns, infants, children. TCRdb re-called clones from the reads via CATT. This table has some 1,300 delta-chain clones, under 2.5% appearing once. Sequenced material: blood. These TCRs come from a child in good health.

This clone has a handful of counts. Since a far larger clone is one base different, this is likely a read error. The sample has other DNA sequences that encode this CDR3 too. The rearrangement links TRDV2 to TRDJ1; a possible D gene is TRDD3 (10 bases). This CDR3 is built from 19 residues. The germline V and J ends were trimmed by 6 bases and 0 bases, with 28 bases remaining between them. CDR1 GEAIGNYY and CDR2 EKD come from the germline V gene. CDR3 amino acids: CACSFLRLTGGYDTDKLIF. CDR3 bases: TGTGCCTGTTCCTTCCTACGCCTTACCGGGGGATACGACACCGATAAACTCATCTTT.

Relative to its sample, this clone is large. Within the sample, other DNA sequences also encode this same CDR3. The V call is TRDV2, the J call TRDJ1, with D possibly being TRDD3 (6 bases). The CDR3 runs to 18 residues. V dropped 2 bases and J dropped 0 bases, with 21 bases sitting between them. CDR1 and CDR2 from the germline V gene are GEAIGNYY and EKD. The CDR3 coding sequence is TGTGCCTGTGACATCGTGCCGGGGGACATCGAGTACACCGATAAACTCATCTTT. Its protein is CACDIVPGDIEYTDKLIF.

This clone is medium-sized in the sample. The V gene is TRDV2, the J gene TRDJ1; 9 bases match TRDD3. The CDR3 sequence is 17 residues long. V gave up 0 bases and J gave up 0 bases; unmatched junction bases: 7. Per germline, CDR1 GEAIGNYY and CDR2 EKD. The CDR3 region is CACDTAYWGSYTDKLIF. CDR3 sequence (DNA): TGTGCCTGTGACACCGCGTACTGGGGGAGTTACACCGATAAACTCATCTTT.

Concerning this clone itself: This probably arose from a read error, given a far larger clone one base away. Other DNA sequences of this sample code for an identical CDR3. V gene TRDV2 combines with J gene TRDJ1; tentative D call: TRDD3 (5 bases). The V end lost 3 bases, the J end lost 0 bases, and 16 bases lay between the germline ends. Germline assignment: CDR1 GEAIGNYY and CDR2 EKD. The CDR3 covers 16 residues. The CDR3 region is CACDPLLGEYTDKLIF. DNA of the CDR3: TGTGCCTGTGACCCTCTGCTAGGGGAGTACACCGATAAACTCATCTTT.

This clone was observed a few times. A far larger clone is off by one base, so a read error is likely. This chain links TRDV2 with TRDJ1, with 11 bases fitting TRDD3. CDR1 and CDR2 from the germline V gene are GEAIGNYY and EKD. Trimming took 5 bases from V and 0 from J; bases not matched to a gene: 16. This CDR3 is 19 amino acids long. The CDR3 DNA reads TGTGCCTGTGGCCCCGCCTTACTGGGGGATATGAATTACACCGATAAACTCATCTTT. Protein sequence: CACGPALLGDMNYTDKLIF.

Comments on this clone: Being one base from a much bigger clone, this may be a read error. This sample also contains other DNA sequences that code for the same CDR3. This chain joins TRDV2 and TRDJ1, with 8 bases fitting TRDD3. Germline loops: CDR1 GEAIGNYY, CDR2 EKD. The CDR3 contains 21 residues. In DNA form, the CDR3 reads TGCGCCTGTGACACGTTGTCTTCGGGGACTGGGGGTCCAGAGTACACCGATAAACTCATCTTT. This sequence encodes CACDTLSSGTGGPEYTDKLIF.

In its sample, this clone was seen a few times. The protein recorded in TCRdb matches a much larger clone and deviates from this DNA's translation at residue 9, suggesting a read error; the protein here is obtained by translating the DNA. The V call is TRDV2, the J call TRDJ1; D is uncertain. Trimming removed 1 base from V and 0 bases from J, with 23 bases in between. The CDR3 totals 19 residues. The germline V gene encodes CDR1 GEAIGNYY and CDR2 EKD. Here the CDR3 DNA reads TGTGCCTGTGACACAAGAGGAGGGTTACGCGATCCGTACACCGATAAACTCATCTTT. This encodes CACDTRGGLRDPYTDKLIF.

With respect to this clone: A much larger clone lies one base from this, so it may be a read error. The chain is built from TRDV2 and TRDJ1; D is unresolved. CDR3 length: 13 amino acids. Germline lookup yields CDR1 GEAIGNYY and CDR2 EKD. Trimming pared 3 bases from V and 1 base from J, leaving 8 bases between. CDR3 in amino acids: CACDPLFTDKLIF. The CDR3 nucleotides read TGTGCCTGTGACCCGTTGTTCACCGATAAACTCATCTTT.

The table lists this clone with a few counts. The CDR3 here is CACDGIGGYASDKLIF. CDR3 nucleotides: TGTGCCTGTGACGGGATTGGGGGATACGCTTCCGATAAACTCATCTTT. The V gene is TRDV2, the J gene TRDJ1, with TRDD3 identical over 11 bases. Per germline, CDR1 GEAIGNYY and CDR2 EKD. The length of the CDR3 is 16 residues. Trimming took 3 bases from V and 3 from J; bases not matched to a gene: 8.

About this clone: A read error likely explains this, since a far larger clone differs by one base. The rearrangement joins TRDV2 to TRDJ1; D is perhaps TRDD2 or TRDD3 (5 bases each). CDR1 and CDR2 (germline): GEAIGNYY, EKD. The V and J ends lost 0 bases and 0 bases respectively, with 25 bases between them. The CDR3 is made up of 20 amino acids. Here the CDR3 reads CACDTSTFNPSGEYTDKLIF. CDR3 DNA sequence: TGTGCCTGTGACACCTCTACCTTCAACCCTTCAGGGGAGTACACCGATAAACTCATCTTT.

This clone was counted only a few times. The TCRdb protein, from a much larger clone, departs from this DNA's translation at residue 8, likely by read error; the protein shown derives from the DNA. This chain connects TRDV1 to TRDJ1; TRDD3 is a possible D gene (6 bases). Trimming stripped 2 bases from V and 3 bases from J, with 25 bases between. The CDR3 spans 19 residues. Germline CDR1 reads TSWWSYY; CDR2 reads QGS. The CDR3 is CALGELPLLSLYWADKLIF. CDR3 bases: TGTGCTCTTGGGGAATTACCGCTCCTATCCCTCTACTGGGCCGATAAACTCATCTTT.

This clone has only a few counts. A single base is all that separates this from a far larger clone, so a read error is likely. In the same sample, other DNA sequences code for this CDR3. The CDR3 sequence is CALGERSRYWGIRTAQLFF. In DNA form, the CDR3 reads TGTGCTCTTGGGGAAAGGAGCCGATACTGGGGGATACGGACAGCACAACTCTTCTTT. J is TRDJ2 and V is TRDV1; 13 positions agree with TRDD3. The germline V gene has CDR1 TSWWSYY and CDR2 QGS. The CDR3 extends over 19 amino acids. With V trimmed by 2 bases and J by 4 bases, 10 bases remained unmatched.

This clone is large. Other DNA sequences in the same sample also yield this CDR3. This sequence joins TRDV2 and TRDJ1; TRDD3 aligns across 13 bases. With 1 base clipped from V and 0 bases from J, the junction kept 13 bases outside the gene matches. The CDR3 contains 20 residues. Germline V gives CDR1 GEAIGNYY, CDR2 EKD. The DNA of the CDR3 is TGTGCCTGTGACACTTCTTACTGGGGGATACGCCCCCCCTACACCGATAAACTCATCTTT. Translating gives CACDTSYWGIRPPYTDKLIF.